The entry below gives a single T cell receptor beta chain sequence along with its context. Its antigen is currently unknown. The use of a sample-barcoded 5' primer and a J-beta primer mix characterized a second PCR of roughly 6 to 12 cycles. Template switching added a 12-random-nucleotide identifier to every cDNA molecule. Sequencing of every sample gave 2.5 million or more CDR3-containing paired-end reads. TCRdb recomputed calls from the 5' RACE reads with MiXCR, one row per CDR3 protein. This table has 700,000 to 1,000,000 distinct CDR3 sequences, roughly 44% appearing once. These data are taken from a study of blood T cells in healthy people across ages. Whole-study findings and limits: No conclusive comparison of naive versus antigen-experienced cells was possible with unsorted PBMCs. CMV infection status of these donors was not known.

The CDR3 totals 16 residues. Germline CDR1 and CDR2: MNHEY and SMNVEV (reference sequence). V lost 8 bases, J lost 4 bases, and 23 bases lay in between. The specimen was blood. This chain connects TRBV27 to TRBJ2-5; TRBD2 might be the D (6 bases). The sequence was obtained from a man aged 55 to 70 in good health. The CDR3 sequence is CASGSALGQGGETQYF. As DNA, the CDR3 is TGTGCCAGCGGCTCCGCGCTTGGGCAGGGAGGAGAGACCCAGTACTTC.